The 20 T cell receptor beta chains below all came from one sample that was sequenced in a study of shared clonotypes between healthy human individuals. Clones were read by immunoSEQ multiplex PCR, and TCRdb kept only the in-frame ones, dropping some. The sample records 100,000 or so clones, 68% being singletons. Sequencing used memory CD8+ T cells sorted from blood. Subset noted: CD45RO+ cells pooled with CCR7-negative TemRA cells. The receptors originated from a woman aged 30 to 39 in good health.

The chain recombines TRBV15 with TRBJ2-2; D not certain. CDR1 and CDR2 from the germline V gene are LNHNV and YYDKDF (reference sequence). The CDR3 contains 13 residues. Trimming removed 0 bases from V and 5 bases from J, with 4 bases in between. The CDR3 coding sequence is TGTGCCACCAGCAGAGAGTTGACCGGGGAGCTGTTTTTT. This encodes CATSRELTGELFF.

This chain connects TRBV5-1 to TRBJ2-1; D is possibly TRBD2 (6 bases). Trimming took 3 bases from V and 6 from J, leaving 10 bases between them. The CDR3 consists of 13 residues. Germline values: CDR1 SGHRS, CDR2 YFSETQ. The CDR3 protein is CASSWRGFNEQFF. CDR3 nucleotide sequence: TGCGCCAGCAGCTGGAGGGGCTTCAATGAGCAGTTCTTC.

This chain connects TRBV11-2 to TRBJ2-1; 9 bases line up with TRBD2. With 4 bases clipped from V and 3 bases from J, the junction kept 4 bases outside the gene matches. From germline, CDR1 is SGHAT and CDR2 FQNNGV. This CDR3 spans 15 amino acids. The CDR3 coding sequence is TGTGCCAGCAGCTCGACGACTAGCGGCTACAATGAGCAGTTCTTC. It encodes CASSSTTSGYNEQFF.

V is TRBV28 and J is TRBJ1-1; no definite D call. The CDR3 is 14 amino acids. Trimming took 7 bases from V and 4 from J, leaving 16 bases between them. Germline lookup yields CDR1 MDHEN and CDR2 SYDVKM. CDR3 nucleotides: TGTGCCAGCACCCCAGACTGGGTGGGCACTGAAGCTTTCTTT. Amino acid sequence: CASTPDWVGTEAFF.

The chain is built from TRBV27 and TRBJ2-7, with TRBD2 identical over 10 bases. V gave up 6 bases and J gave up 4 bases; unmatched junction bases: 9. The CDR3 is made up of 15 amino acids. Germline V CDR1 and CDR2: MNHEY, SMNVEV (reference sequence). The CDR3 sequence: CASRPEGLAFYEQYF. The DNA of the CDR3 is TGTGCCAGCAGGCCAGAGGGACTAGCGTTTTACGAGCAGTACTTC.

The J gene is TRBJ1-5, the V gene TRBV30; no firm D call. The germline CDR1 and CDR2 sequences are GTSNPN and SVGIG (reference sequence). This CDR3 region has 15 residues. V lost 3 bases, J lost 3 bases, and 15 bases lay in between. The chain's CDR3 is CAWSSDGVVNQPQHF. CDR3 nucleotide sequence: TGTGCCTGGAGCTCCGACGGCGTGGTCAATCAGCCCCAGCATTTT.

The chain combines TRBV7-9 with TRBJ2-1; no clear D gene. The length of the CDR3 is 12 residues. The V gene lost 5 bases and the J gene lost 9 bases, with 11 bases spanning the gap. Germline CDR1 is SEHNR and CDR2 is FQNEAQ (reference sequence). CDR3 sequence: CASSLSRPEQFF. The CDR3, as DNA: TGTGCCAGCAGCCTTAGCCGCCCTGAGCAGTTCTTC.

This clone was counted a few times. This chain connects TRBV11-1 to TRBJ2-5, with a possible D match to TRBD2 (6 bases). Per the germline V gene, CDR1 is SGHAT and CDR2 is FQDESV (reference sequence). The CDR3 contains 12 residues. The germline V and J ends were trimmed by 5 bases and 9 bases, with 13 bases remaining between them. The CDR3 nucleotides read TGTGCCAGCAGCACCCCGGGGGAGGCCCAGTACTTC. Protein sequence: CASSTPGEAQYF.

With respect to this clone: A far larger clone is a single base away, which makes a read error likely. The V gene is TRBV4-2, the J gene TRBJ2-1; 8 positions match TRBD2. The CDR3 covers 16 residues. The germline CDR1 and CDR2 sequences are LGHNA and YNFKEQ. Trimming at V came to 0 bases and at J to 6 bases, leaving 7 bases not matched to a gene. This CDR3 reads CASSQDFTSGGNEQFF. Here the CDR3 DNA reads TGTGCCAGCAGCCAAGATTTTACTAGCGGCGGCAATGAGCAGTTCTTC.

The V gene is TRBV5-6, the J gene TRBJ2-7, with TRBD1 matching 7 bases. The J segment lost 4 bases and the V segment lost 2 bases, leaving 9 bases of the junction unmatched. CDR1 is SGHDT and CDR2 is YYEEEE in the germline V gene. The length of the CDR3 is 15 residues. CDR3: CASSLAGTEGYEQYF. The DNA of the CDR3 is TGTGCCAGCAGCTTAGCCGGGACAGAGGGGTACGAGCAGTACTTC.

The rearrangement joins TRBV7-9 to TRBJ2-1; D tentatively reads TRBD1 or TRBD2 (5 bases each). The CDR3 is 14 amino acids. Trimming cost V 6 bases and J 4 bases, with 13 bases left between them. Germline lookup yields CDR1 SEHNR and CDR2 FQNEAQ (reference sequence). CDR3 nucleotide sequence: TGTGCCAGCAGTTCCGGGACGGATTACAATGAGCAGTTCTTC. Protein product: CASSSGTDYNEQFF. Together with reference TRBV7-9 and TRBJ2-1, the CDR3 gives the full variable domain: DTGVSQNPRHKITKRGQNVTFRCDPISEHNRLYWYRQTLGQGPEFLTYFQNEAQLEKSRLLSDRFSAERPKGSFSTLEIQRTEQGDSAMYLCASSSGTDYNEQFFGPGTRLTVL.

This sequence joins TRBV30 and TRBJ1-4, with a weak D call TRBD1 (5 bases). The germline V and J ends were trimmed by 3 bases and 7 bases, with 15 bases remaining between them. The CDR3 has 14 amino acids. CDR1 is GTSNPN and CDR2 is SVGIG in the germline V gene (reference sequence). The CDR3 protein is CAWSFSTRGEKLFF. The CDR3 coding sequence is TGTGCCTGGAGCTTTTCCACGAGGGGTGAAAAACTGTTTTTT. Full variable domain (outside the CDR3, taken from reference TRBV30 and TRBJ1-4): SQTIHQWPATLVQPVGSPLSLECTVEGTSNPNLYWYRQAAGRGLQLLFYSVGIGQISSEVPQNLSASRPQDRQFILSSKKLLLSDSGFYLCAWSFSTRGEKLFFGSGTQLSVL.

The chain recombines TRBV27 with TRBJ2-1; TRBD2 might be the D (6 bases). CDR1 and CDR2 (germline): MNHEY, SMNVEV (reference sequence). The CDR3 is 16 residues long. Trimming removed 4 bases at V and 0 bases at J, with 13 bases between. This chain's CDR3 is CASSYRSGFSYNEQFF. The CDR3 DNA reads as TGTGCCAGCAGTTATCGAAGCGGGTTCTCCTACAATGAGCAGTTCTTC.

This clone was counted only a few times. The rearrangement uses TRBV11-2 and TRBJ2-1; 12 bases agree with TRBD1. Looked up from germline, CDR1 is SGHAT and CDR2 is FQNNGV. V was clipped by 5 bases and J by 9 bases; unmatched bases: 8. The CDR3 length is 15 residues. The CDR3 DNA reads TGTGCCAGCAGCCTCGATGGGACAGGGGGCTTTGAGCAGTTCTTC. The encoded protein is CASSLDGTGGFEQFF.

The chain uses TRBV10-3 and TRBJ2-2; 11 bases are a match to TRBD2. Germline lookup yields CDR1 ENHRY and CDR2 SYGVKD. The CDR3 consists of 17 residues. J lost 0 bases, V lost 4 bases, and 4 bases had no gene match. In DNA, the CDR3 is TGTGCCATCAGTGGGGCTAGCGGGAGGCCGAACACCGGGGAGCTGTTTTTT. The encoded protein is CAISGASGRPNTGELFF.

The chain employs TRBV6-5 and TRBJ2-7, with TRBD2 matching 7 bases. The V gene's germline CDR1 is MNHEY and CDR2 SVGAGI. The CDR3 totals 14 residues. J lost 2 bases, V lost 7 bases, and 8 bases had no gene match. CDR3 residues: CASIPAGTTYEQYF. CDR3 coding DNA: TGTGCCAGCATCCCAGCGGGGACTACCTACGAGCAGTACTTC.

CDR3 protein: CASSKDRGTDTQYF. Here the CDR3 DNA reads TGTGCCAGCAGTAAGGACAGGGGCACAGATACGCAGTATTTT. The rearrangement links TRBV25-1 to TRBJ2-3; 8 bases match TRBD1. In germline, CDR1 is MGHDK, CDR2 SYGVNS. The CDR3 consists of 14 residues. Unmatched junction bases numbered 2, after V lost 5 bases and J lost 1 base.

The J gene is TRBJ2-7, the V gene TRBV28; D is ambiguous. Per germline, CDR1 MDHEN and CDR2 SYDVKM. V was cut by 5 bases and J by 3 bases, with 14 bases left in between. This CDR3 spans 14 amino acids. CDR3 sequence (DNA): TGTGCCAGCAGTCCCTCTCATGGGGTCTACGAGCAGTACTTC. It yields the protein CASSPSHGVYEQYF.

CDR3 nucleotides: TGCGCCAGCAGCTTGGTATGGTCCCGGGAGGCGGTGCAGTACTTC. Its protein is CASSLVWSREAVQYF. The V gene is TRBV5-1, the J gene TRBJ2-7, with 7 bases identical to TRBD2. CDR3 length: 15 residues. Trimming cost V 0 bases and J 9 bases; bases outside gene matches: 12. CDR1 and CDR2 from the germline V gene are SGHRS and YFSETQ. Full variable domain (remainder filled in from reference TRBV5-1 and TRBJ2-7): KAGVTQTPRYLIKTRGQQVTLSCSPISGHRSVSWYQQTPGQGLQFLFEYFSETQRNKGNFPGRFSGRQFSNSRSEMNVSTLELGDSALYLCASSLVWSREAVQYFGPGTRLTVT.

The chain links TRBV28 to TRBJ2-7, with D unclear. The CDR3 contains 15 residues. Trimming cost V 3 bases and J 6 bases, with 18 bases left between them. Germline CDR1 reads MDHEN; CDR2 reads SYDVKM. Here the CDR3 reads CASSFLDGPVGEQYF. The DNA for the CDR3 is TGTGCCAGCAGTTTCTTAGACGGCCCGGTGGGCGAGCAGTACTTC.